The present T cell receptor (beta chain) was sequenced within a study of T cell repertoires in cytomegalovirus infection (dated by TCRdb to about 2019). Looking at the study overall: Donor HLA type was relevant to the analysis, as public TCR beta signatures indicated carriage of CMV infection together with the matching HLA type. What the study reported, not specific to this receptor: Carriers of CMV infection plus the relevant HLA type were discriminated by the cumulative frequency of public TCR beta family members in the study cohort and in an independent roughly 340-donor cohort. The ex vivo response was dominated by HLA-C-restricted CMV-specific TCR beta clonotypes, which also provided the single most frequent clonotype in two of eight donors.

Instrument on record: Illumina HiSeq 1500. Clones were called with MiXCR by TCRdb after fastp trimmed the public reads at Q25, and only in-frame beta chains were retained. All rows with the same CDR3 protein become a single entry with the most common DNA and genes. This sample has 270,000 or so distinct CDR3 sequences in its table, and about a sixth of those were observed once. The top ten constitute approximately 44% of the sample. V loses 3 bases, J loses 3 bases, and the germline ends lie 9 bases apart. The cysteine opens and the phenylalanine closes a CDR3 of 13 amino acids. CDR3 DNA is the only sequence kept; it has 39 bases, read in frame from the first base. CDR1 is given as SGHVS and CDR2 as FNYEAQ, both from the germline V gene. Many counts were recorded for this clonotype. The antigen this receptor binds is unknown. Base qualities are missing; no much larger clone stands one base away.

Sequencing was done on a sample of CD8+ T cells from PBMCs. The sequence was collected from a human donor in good health (CMV status not recorded). Some clones in this sample may be carry-over from other donors' samples. The rearrangement combines TRBV7-6 with TRBJ2-7; the D assignment is uncertain and may be TRBD1 or TRBD2, with 5 bases supporting each. The DNA sequence is given as TGTGCCAGCAGCTTGGGGGTAGGCTACGAGCAGTACTTC. It is translated as CASSLGVGYEQYF.